This T cell receptor beta chain was observed in a study of metastatic and nonmetastatic thyroid tumors. Per germline, CDR1 MNHEY and CDR2 SVGAGI. Trimming cost V 0 bases and J 0 bases, with 12 bases left between them. The length of the CDR3 is 16 residues. Treatment of any kind had been given to no patient before thyroid surgery. TCRdb reprocessed the PCR reads using MiXCR. The data show 25,000 to 35,000 clones, around 25% seen once. The sequenced sample was blood. This sequence joins TRBV6-5 and TRBJ2-7, with no clear D. The clonotype comes from a female donor with papillary thyroid cancer or a benign thyroid nodule (not recorded which). Some clones in this sample may be carry-over from other donors' samples. The CDR3 DNA follows: TGTGCCAGCAGTTACTCGATTGGCAGGAGCTCCTACGAGCAGTACTTC. The encoded protein is CASSYSIGRSSYEQYF.